These 32 T cell receptor beta chains were all obtained from the same sample, sequenced in a study of low-dose radiotherapy and immunotherapy resistance in tumors. TRAV- and TRBV-specific primers primed first-strand cDNA, covering alpha and beta chains. With a V-primer adapter and a constant-region primer, TCRs were amplified for 20 to 25 PCR cycles. TCRdb reprocessed the reads with MiXCR, giving one entry per CDR3 protein. This sample has 8,500 to 14,000 distinct CDR3 sequences, with about half found just once. These receptor sequences come from a human donor with advanced metastatic prostate, ovarian, gallbladder or colorectal cancer (not recorded which). This table probably holds off-target reads from a library built for another chain.

This clonotype appeared a few times. V gene TRBV2 combines with J gene TRBJ2-2, with 8 bases matching TRBD1. The ends lost 8 bases at V and 1 base at J; junction bases unmatched: 6. The germline V gene encodes CDR1 SNHLY and CDR2 FYNNEI. This CDR3 is 15 amino acids long. The CDR3 sequence is CASSGQGLNTGELFF. CDR3 coding DNA: TGTGCCAGCTCCGGACAGGGTCTGAACACCGGGGAGCTGTTTTTT.

Notes on this clonotype: It is unclear where the CDR3 begins or ends on the DNA, so no DNA is shown, and the CDR3 is as TCRdb lists it. The V gene is TRBV10-3, the J gene TRBJ2-2; the table calls TRBD1, which could not be checked here. The CDR3 numbers 15 amino acids, ends counted. From germline, CDR1 is ENHRY and CDR2 SYGVKD. This CDR3 is CASCAGGDTGELFFF.

This clonotype has only a few counts. The rearrangement uses TRBV19 and TRBJ1-5; possibly TRBD1 for D (6 bases). In germline, CDR1 is LNHDA, CDR2 SQIVND (reference sequence). V was trimmed by 6 bases and J by 7 bases, leaving 16 bases between them. The CDR3 length is 14 residues. The CDR3 coding sequence is TGTGCCAGTAGCTACGACGCTACAGGGCAGCCCCAGCATTTT. Translation gives CASSYDATGQPQHF.

V and J are TRBV5-5 and TRBJ1-2; D is possibly TRBD1 (5 bases). CDR1 is SGHKS, CDR2 YYEKEE, per germline (reference sequence). Trimming stripped 1 base from V and 4 bases from J, with 8 bases between. CDR3 size: 13 residues. CDR3 residues: CASSLSGLYGYTF. DNA of the CDR3: TGTGCCAGCAGCTTGTCAGGGCTCTATGGCTACACCTTC.

This clonotype was counted only a few times. The rearrangement links TRBV7-9 to TRBJ2-1; D is perhaps TRBD2 (6 bases). The CDR3 length is 15 residues. The ends were cut back, 6 bases at V and 0 bases at J, with 12 bases in the middle. In germline, CDR1 is SEHNR, CDR2 FQNEAQ (reference sequence). This CDR3 is CASRRGSSSYNEQFF. The CDR3 DNA reads TGTGCCAGCAGGCGGGGCTCGAGCTCCTACAATGAGCAGTTCTTC.

The chain joins TRBV12-3 or TRBV12-4 to TRBJ2-3; TRBD2 matches at 10 bases. V gave up 6 bases and J gave up 2 bases; unmatched junction bases: 8. The CDR3 is 16 amino acids. Here the CDR3 DNA reads TGTGCCAGCAGCTATGGACTAGCGGACTACACAGATACGCAGTATTTT. Protein product: CASSYGLADYTDTQYF.

The gene calls are TRBV15 and TRBJ2-5; D is unclear. Germline CDR1 LNHNV, CDR2 YYDKDF (reference sequence). Trimming left V 8 bases short and J 2 bases short, with 9 bases between. This CDR3 has 12 amino acids. The CDR3 DNA is TGTGCCACCTCGACAAGACAAGAGACCCAGTACTTC. The encoded protein is CATSTRQETQYF.

J is TRBJ2-7 and V is TRBV4-2, with D tentatively TRBD2 (5 bases). The CDR3 has 15 residues. Germline CDR1 is LGHNA and CDR2 is YNFKEQ. Between the trimmed V and J ends, which lost 1 base and 5 bases, there was a span of 15 bases. The CDR3 sequence is CASSQAGLKRHEQYF. The CDR3 DNA reads TGTGCCAGCAGCCAAGCCGGACTCAAGCGCCACGAGCAGTACTTC.

V gene TRBV5-1 combines with J gene TRBJ2-1; 9 bases are shared with TRBD1. The CDR3 spans 15 residues. Germline CDR1 reads SGHRS; CDR2 reads YFSETQ. V was clipped by 4 bases and J by 1 base; unmatched bases: 3. CDR3 protein: CASSMDRGSYNEQFF. CDR3 nucleotide sequence: TGCGCCAGCAGCATGGACAGGGGATCCTACAATGAGCAGTTCTTC.

The chain joins TRBV13 to TRBJ2-5; 7 bases map to TRBD2. J was trimmed by 4 bases and V by 2 bases; bases with no gene match: 1. The CDR3 is made up of 13 amino acids. The V gene's germline CDR1 is PRHDT and CDR2 FYEKMQ (reference sequence). The CDR3 bases are TGTGCCAGCAGCTTATCGGGGGGAGAGACCCAGTACTTC. It translates to CASSLSGGETQYF.

V and J are TRBV12-3 or TRBV12-4 and TRBJ2-5, with a possible D match to TRBD2 (7 bases). V shed 6 bases and J shed 1 base, with 18 bases lying between them. There are 16 residues in the CDR3. The CDR3 here is CASRQIGGGLQETQYF. For the CDR3, the DNA is TGTGCCAGCAGACAAATAGGGGGGGGACTCCAAGAGACCCAGTACTTC.

Comments on this clonotype: An end of the junction differs from the germline gene, which may be a read error. The chain joins TRBV5-3 to TRBJ2-7, with TRBD1 matching over 8 bases. TRBV5-3 is treated as an ORF (open reading frame) with a function not yet certain. CDR3 length: 15 residues. The CDR3 DNA sequence: TGTGCCAGCAGCTTAAAGAGGACAGGGATTATAGAGCAGTACTTC. It specifies CASSLKRTGIIEQYF.

The rearrangement joins TRBV3-1 to TRBJ2-5, with 9 bases that match TRBD2. CDR3 length: 17 residues. CDR1 and CDR2 from the germline V gene are LGHDT and YNNKEL (reference sequence). V was clipped by 1 base and J by 0 bases; unmatched bases: 6. The CDR3 loop is CASSQVGRGGYQETQYF. The CDR3 region has the DNA TGTGCCAGCAGCCAAGTCGGGCGGGGGGGGTACCAAGAGACCCAGTACTTC.

The chain recombines TRBV3-1 with TRBJ2-2, with D perhaps matching TRBD1 or TRBD2 (5 bases each). Germline V gives CDR1 LGHDT, CDR2 YNNKEL (reference sequence). The V gene lost 5 bases and the J gene lost 0 bases, with 10 bases spanning the gap. The CDR3 spans 15 residues. DNA of the CDR3: TGTGCCAGCAGCGAATGGGGACCGAACACCGGGGAGCTGTTTTTT. Translation gives CASSEWGPNTGELFF.

This clonotype was seen only a few times. One end of the junction does not line up with germline, which may come from a read error. V usage is TRBV28 and J usage is TRBJ2-1; D is unclear. The CDR3 has 11 residues. Germline V gives CDR1 MDHEN, CDR2 SYDVKM. CDR3 sequence reads: CASSFKWLWVF. CDR3 DNA: TGTGCCAGCAGTTTTAAGTGGCTCTGGGTCTTC.

This chain uses TRBV10-3 with TRBJ2-3; 10 nucleotides line up with TRBD1. The CDR3 loop spans 15 amino acids. The V gene end was trimmed by 8 bases and the J gene end by 1 base; junction bases not matched to a gene: 6. Germline CDR1 reads ENHRY; CDR2 reads SYGVKD. CDR3 residues: CAILKGTGGTDTQYF. For the CDR3, the DNA is TGTGCCATCCTAAAGGGGACAGGGGGCACAGATACGCAGTATTTT.

This clonotype was found a few times. The V gene is TRBV29-1, the J gene TRBJ2-3; TRBD2 aligns across 13 bases. The CDR3 has 15 amino acids. J was trimmed by 3 bases and V by 4 bases; bases with no gene match: 4. From germline, CDR1 is SQVTM and CDR2 ANQGSEA. The CDR3 is CSVGRTSGGTDTQYF. For the CDR3, the DNA is TGCAGCGTTGGCCGGACTAGCGGGGGTACAGATACGCAGTATTTT.

The genes are TRBV6-8 and TRBJ1-2; 7 nucleotides line up with TRBD1. Germline-derived CDR1 and CDR2 are MNHGY and SAAAGT. Trimming at V came to 4 bases and at J to 8 bases, leaving 10 bases not matched to a gene. The CDR3 contains 14 residues. This chain's CDR3 is CASSWDRTGRGYTF. CDR3 bases: TGTGCCAGCAGTTGGGATCGGACAGGTCGAGGCTACACCTTC.

This clonotype was picked up a small number of times. V gene TRBV12-3 or TRBV12-4 combines with J gene TRBJ2-2; unclear D gene. V was clipped by 3 bases and J by 1 base, with 6 bases between them. This CDR3 spans 14 amino acids. CDR3: CASSFLQNTGELFF. The CDR3, as DNA: TGTGCCAGCAGTTTCTTGCAGAACACCGGGGAGCTGTTTTTT.

This rearrangement joins TRBV10-3 to TRBJ2-5; 8 positions agree with TRBD2. With V trimmed by 0 bases and J by 1 base, 4 bases remained unmatched. Per the germline V gene, CDR1 is ENHRY and CDR2 is SYGVKD. The CDR3 is made up of 16 amino acids. The CDR3 reads CAISESKAGGQETQYF. The DNA for the CDR3 is TGTGCCATCAGTGAGTCGAAGGCGGGGGGCCAAGAGACCCAGTACTTC.

This chain uses TRBV13 with TRBJ2-2; 12 bases fit TRBD1. The V gene end was trimmed by 5 bases and the J gene end by 0 bases; junction bases not matched to a gene: 10. The CDR3 sequence is 19 residues long. Germline V lookup: CDR1 PRHDT, CDR2 FYEKMQ (reference sequence). CDR3 sequence: CASSKAGTGGGPNTGELFF. The CDR3 DNA reads TGTGCCAGCAGCAAAGCCGGGACAGGGGGCGGACCGAACACCGGGGAGCTGTTTTTT. The whole variable domain, remainder taken from reference TRBV13 and TRBJ2-2, is AAGVIQSPRHLIKEKRETATLKCYPIPRHDTVYWYQQGPGQDPQFLISFYEKMQSDKGSIPDRFSAQQFSDYHSELNMSSLELGDSALYFCASSKAGTGGGPNTGELFFGEGSRLTVL.

This clonotype was observed a few times. V usage is TRBV2 and J usage is TRBJ2-1, with 13 nucleotides matching TRBD2. This CDR3 region has 17 residues. CDR1 and CDR2 from the germline V gene are SNHLY and FYNNEI. Trimming removed 7 bases from V and 7 bases from J; junction bases left unmatched: 13. The CDR3 nucleotides read TGTGCCAGCACCCCCGGACTAGCGGGAGAGGGGTCGAATGAGCAGTTCTTC. Residues: CASTPGLAGEGSNEQFF.

The sample holds one count of this clonotype. This rearrangement joins TRBV7-6 to TRBJ1-1, with TRBD1 matching over 8 bases. Germline CDR1 reads SGHVS; CDR2 reads FNYEAQ. CDR3 length: 15 residues. The J segment lost 1 base and the V segment lost 5 bases, leaving 6 bases of the junction unmatched. CDR3 sequence (DNA): TGTGCCAGCAGCCTCTTTCAGGGGGCGAACACTGAAGCTTTCTTT. Translation gives CASSLFQGANTEAFF.

The rearrangement uses TRBV5-4 and TRBJ2-4; the match to TRBD1 covers 11 bases. The CDR3 has 16 residues. Germline loops: CDR1 SGHNT, CDR2 YYREEE (reference sequence). The trim removed 2 bases at V and 2 bases at J, leaving 3 bases unmatched. The CDR3 coding sequence is TGTGCCAGCAGCTTCGGACAGGGGGCGACCAAAAACATTCAGTACTTC. It yields the protein CASSFGQGATKNIQYF. Using reference TRBV5-4 and TRBJ2-4 for the parts outside the CDR3, the full variable domain is ETGVTQSPTHLIKTRGQQVTLRCSSQSGHNTVSWYQQALGQGPQFIFQYYREEENGRGNFPPRFSGLQFPNYSSELNVNALELDDSALYLCASSFGQGATKNIQYFGAGTRLSVL.

CDR3 sequence (DNA): TGTGCCAGCAGTTTCTCAGGGGAGCAGTACTTC. This codes for CASSFSGEQYF. The genes are TRBV12-3 or TRBV12-4 and TRBJ2-7; maybe TRBD1 (5 bases). This CDR3 has 11 amino acids. The V end was cut by 3 bases, the J end by 7 bases, with 7 bases between.

This clonotype was seen only a few times. CDR3 sequence reads: CASSRDSSSYNSPLHF. The DNA for the CDR3 is TGTGCCAGCAGTCGGGACTCCAGCTCCTATAATTCACCCCTCCACTTT. V gene TRBV2 combines with J gene TRBJ1-6; weak D call: TRBD1 (5 bases). There are 16 residues in the CDR3. Germline V gene sequence: CDR1 SNHLY, CDR2 FYNNEI. The V end was cut by 5 bases, the J end by 0 bases, with 11 bases between.

J is TRBJ2-7 and V is TRBV5-1, with 9 nucleotides matching TRBD2. The CDR3 is 18 residues long. V lost 4 bases to trimming and J lost 6 bases; unmatched junction nucleotides: 20. The germline V gene has CDR1 SGHRS and CDR2 YFSETQ. CDR3 coding DNA: TGCGCCAGCAGCCTTAGGACTATCGGGAGCGGGAGGCCCTCCGAGCAGTACTTC. Translating it yields CASSLRTIGSGRPSEQYF.

The chain couples TRBV6-6 to TRBJ1-1; D uncertain. The CDR3 sequence is 14 residues long. Between the trimmed V and J ends, which lost 2 bases and 5 bases, there was a span of 12 bases. Per the germline V gene, CDR1 is MNHNY and CDR2 is SVGAGI (reference sequence). This CDR3 reads CASSYPAVGTEAFF. DNA of the CDR3: TGTGCCAGCAGTTACCCGGCGGTGGGGACTGAAGCTTTCTTT.

This rearrangement joins TRBV6-1 to TRBJ1-1; 8 nucleotides agree with TRBD1. V shed 2 bases, J shed 3 bases, and the junction held 2 bases outside the gene matches. This CDR3 comprises 14 residues. Germline V gene data show CDR1 as MNHNS and CDR2 as SASEGT. This chain's CDR3 is CASSEQGADTEAFF. The CDR3, as DNA: TGTGCCAGCAGTGAACAGGGGGCTGACACTGAAGCTTTCTTT.

This chain connects TRBV14 to TRBJ2-1; D ambiguous. Germline CDR1 reads SGHDN; CDR2 reads FVKESK. V lost 4 bases, J lost 6 bases, and 10 bases lay in between. The CDR3 is 13 amino acids. Here the CDR3 reads CASSPGPSNEQFF. The DNA of the CDR3 is TGTGCCAGCAGCCCGGGCCCGTCCAATGAGCAGTTCTTC.

This clonotype has a handful of counts. This chain joins TRBV21-1 and TRBJ2-5. TRBV21-1 is reported as a pseudogene. The CDR3 contains 18 residues. CDR3 amino acids: CASSKGRIGRIVQETQYF. CDR3 DNA sequence: TGTGCCAGCAGCAAAGGAAGAATCGGCCGAATTGTCCAAGAGACCCAGTACTTC.

This clonotype was seen only a few times. The V and J genes are TRBV28 and TRBJ1-5, with TRBD1 as a possible D gene (5 bases). V lost 5 bases and J lost 2, with 13 bases in between. The CDR3 length is 15 residues. CDR1 and CDR2 from the germline V gene are MDHEN and SYDVKM. CDR3 nucleotide sequence: TGTGCCAGCAGTCGGGACCCCGCCGGCAATCAGCCCCAGCATTTT. Its translation: CASSRDPAGNQPQHF.